The clone carrying this T cell receptor beta chain came up once. The CDR3 has 14 residues. Germline V CDR1 and CDR2: MNHNY, SVGAGI (reference sequence). Trimming took 0 bases from V and 1 from J, leaving 5 bases between them. This record comes from a study of cytotoxic CD8 clonotypes in ibrutinib-treated CLL. Some clones are missing from TCRdb's copy, which holds only in-frame ones; the method was immunoSEQ multiplex PCR. The table lists 95,000 to 100,000 clones, about 78% of them singletons. The J gene is TRBJ2-3, the V gene TRBV6-6; D possibly corresponds to TRBD1 (5 bases). Sequenced material: PBMCs, taken after 12 months of ibrutinib treatment. This receptor was taken from a human donor with chronic lymphocytic leukemia. CDR3 nucleotide sequence: TGTGCCAGCAGTTACTCGACAGGCACAGATACGCAGTATTTT. Translation gives CASSYSTGTDTQYF.